The sequence of this TCR beta chain was determined in a study of Ad26.COV2.S vaccination and SARS-CoV-2 variants. Study background: The authors gave Ad26.COV2.S intramuscularly, either once or twice 56 days apart.

A word on this clone: Its antigen is unidentified.

The table came from immunoSEQ multiplex PCR; TCRdb's copy has only in-frame clones and leaves some out. The sample consists of 300,000 to 350,000 clones, roughly 90% of them appearing once. Treatment meaning: some 20 received Ad26.COV2.S at low or high dose, single or two shots; 5 received placebo; per-sample allocation not given. On day 63 after the first injection, vaccine and placebo recipients gave samples. The germline V gene has CDR1 SEHNR and CDR2 FQNEAQ (reference sequence). Unmatched junction bases numbered 11, after V lost 11 bases and J lost 2 bases. This CDR3 is 14 amino acids long. Broader study findings: There was reportedly substantial breadth in spike-specific CD8+ and CD4+ T cell responses after vaccination. Vaccine recipients showed a spike-specific TCR breadth that was higher than in placebo recipients.

The TCR originated in a person aged 18 to 65 who received the Ad26.COV2.S COVID-19 vaccine or a placebo. The chain carries TRBV7-9 and TRBJ1-2; 7 bases match TRBD1. Sample: peripheral blood, taken in a trial of Ad26.COV2.S vaccine versus placebo. The CDR3 DNA reads TGTGCCGTCGATATGACAGGGAAGAACTATGGCTACACCTTC. This gives the protein CAVDMTGKNYGYTF.